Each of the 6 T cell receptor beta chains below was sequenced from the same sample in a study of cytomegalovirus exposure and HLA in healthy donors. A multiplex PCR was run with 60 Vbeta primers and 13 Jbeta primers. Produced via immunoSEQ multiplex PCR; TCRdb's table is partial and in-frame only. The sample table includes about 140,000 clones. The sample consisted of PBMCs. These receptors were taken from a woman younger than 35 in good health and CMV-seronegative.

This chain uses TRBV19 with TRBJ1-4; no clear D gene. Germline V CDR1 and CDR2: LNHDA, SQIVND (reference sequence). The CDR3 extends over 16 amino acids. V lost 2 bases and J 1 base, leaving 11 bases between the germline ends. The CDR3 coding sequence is TGTGCCAGTAGTATAAGGTCTCAGGTAACTAATGAAAAACTGTTTTTT. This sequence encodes CASSIRSQVTNEKLFF. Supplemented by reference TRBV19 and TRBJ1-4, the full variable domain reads DGGITQSPKYLFRKEGQNVTLSCEQNLNHDAMYWYRQDPGQGLRLIYYSQIVNDFQKGDIAEGYSVSREKKESFPLTVTSAQKNPTAFYLCASSIRSQVTNEKLFFGSGTQLSVL.

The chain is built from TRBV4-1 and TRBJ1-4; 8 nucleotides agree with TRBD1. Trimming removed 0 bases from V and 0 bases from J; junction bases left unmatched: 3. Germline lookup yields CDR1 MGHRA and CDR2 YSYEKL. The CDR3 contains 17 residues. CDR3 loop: CASSQEGQGATNEKLFF. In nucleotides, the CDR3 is TGCGCCAGCAGCCAAGAAGGACAGGGCGCAACTAATGAAAAACTGTTTTTT.

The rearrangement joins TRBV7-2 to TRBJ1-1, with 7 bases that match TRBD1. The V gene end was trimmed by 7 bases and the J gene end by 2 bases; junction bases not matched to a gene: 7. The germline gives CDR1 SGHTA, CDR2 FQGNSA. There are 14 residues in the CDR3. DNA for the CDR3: TGTGCCAGCACCGCGGGACAGACAAACACTGAAGCTTTCTTT. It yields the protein CASTAGQTNTEAFF.

The CDR3 reads CASSPLAGGYTRTRNEQFF. CDR3 DNA: TGTGCCAGCAGCCCCTTAGCGGGAGGCTATACTCGTACAAGAAATGAGCAGTTCTTC. This chain links TRBV4-2 with TRBJ2-1, with TRBD2 identical over 10 bases. Trimming cost V 4 bases and J 7 bases; bases outside gene matches: 19. CDR1 LGHNA and CDR2 YNFKEQ come from the germline V gene. CDR3 length: 19 residues.

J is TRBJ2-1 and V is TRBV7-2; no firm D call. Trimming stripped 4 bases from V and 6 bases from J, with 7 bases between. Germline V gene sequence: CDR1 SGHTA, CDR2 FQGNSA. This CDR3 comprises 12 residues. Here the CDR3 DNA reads TGTGCCAGCAGCTCAAGCGCCAATGAGCAGTTCTTC. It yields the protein CASSSSANEQFF. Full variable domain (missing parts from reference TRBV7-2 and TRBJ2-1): GAGVSQSPSNKVTEKGKDVELRCDPISGHTALYWYRQSLGQGLEFLIYFQGNSAPDKSGLPSDRFSAERTGGSVSTLTIQRTQQEDSAVYLCASSSSANEQFFGPGTRLTVL.

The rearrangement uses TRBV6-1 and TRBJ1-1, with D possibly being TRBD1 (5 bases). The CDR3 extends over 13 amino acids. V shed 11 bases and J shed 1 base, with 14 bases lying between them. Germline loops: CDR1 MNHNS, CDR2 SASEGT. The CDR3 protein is CAVLGLPNTEAFF. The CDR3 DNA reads TGTGCCGTCCTGGGGCTCCCGAACACTGAAGCTTTCTTT.